The T cell receptor (beta chain) under discussion was sequenced for a study of T cell changes during pregnancy in multiple sclerosis. CDR1 SGHVS and CDR2 FQNEAQ come from the germline V gene. The CDR3 is made up of 16 amino acids. V lost 1 base and J lost 6, with 16 bases in between. Using immunoSEQ multiplex PCR, the repertoire was profiled, and TCRdb retains in-frame clones only, with some absent. The sample holds over 25,000 clones, under 95% seen once. The sample in question was CD4+ T cells from peripheral blood mononuclear cells, obtained in the second trimester of pregnancy. The gene calls are TRBV7-8 and TRBJ2-4, with D hard to call. The sequence derives from a female donor with multiple sclerosis, enrolled in a pregnancy study. For the CDR3, the DNA is TGTGCCAGCAGCTTAGTTGCGGCGCGCGCTAGAAACATTCAGTACTTC. It is translated as CASSLVAARARNIQYF.